The 30 T cell receptor beta chains below were found in one sample sequenced in a study of blood T cell repertoires in COVID-19. Produced via immunoSEQ multiplex PCR; TCRdb's table is partial and in-frame only. The sample yields hundreds of thousands of clones, around 87% seen once. The specimen sequenced was PBMCs or T cells enriched from blood (not recorded which). These TCRs come from a man aged 40-55 years in a cohort exposed to, infected with or recovered from COVID-19 (not recorded which).

This clone appeared a single time. The chain carries TRBV27 and TRBJ1-5, with D maybe TRBD1 (6 bases). The CDR3 extends over 12 amino acids. Germline CDR1 and CDR2: MNHEY and SMNVEV (reference sequence). This chain's CDR3 is CASRGADQPQHF. The CDR3 bases are TGTGCTTCGCGGGGGGCGGATCAGCCCCAGCATTTT.

The chain couples TRBV18 to TRBJ1-1; 7 bases agree with TRBD1. Germline CDR1 and CDR2: KGHSH and LQKENI. V trimming: 1 base; J trimming: 0 bases; junction bases outside the gene matches: 5. This CDR3 region has 16 residues. This CDR3 reads CASSPQEGGMNTEAFF. The DNA of the CDR3 is TGTGCCAGCTCACCACAGGAAGGGGGCATGAACACTGAAGCTTTCTTT.

The V gene is TRBV30, the J gene TRBJ1-2, with 7 bases identical to TRBD1. This CDR3 is 15 amino acids long. Unmatched junction bases numbered 5, after V lost 0 bases and J lost 1 base. The germline V gene encodes CDR1 GTSNPN and CDR2 SVGIG (reference sequence). CDR3 amino acids: CAWSVPGGSNYGYTF. In DNA form, the CDR3 reads TGTGCCTGGAGTGTACCAGGGGGAAGTAACTATGGCTACACCTTC.

The chain employs TRBV21-1 and TRBJ2-1; the table's D call, TRBD2, has no DNA check behind it. TRBV21-1 is classified as a pseudogene. CDR3 length: 20 amino acids. The CDR3 here is CASSKARGTSGSQWVDEQFF. The DNA for the CDR3 is TGTGCCAGCAGCAAAGCGCGGGGGACTAGCGGGAGCCAGTGGGTGGATGAGCAGTTCTTC.

J is TRBJ1-1 and V is TRBV7-9; D gene uncertain. The CDR3 totals 14 residues. V dropped 5 bases and J dropped 0 bases, with 10 bases sitting between them. Germline V gives CDR1 SEHNR, CDR2 FQNEAQ (reference sequence). CDR3: CASSPAGLNTEAFF. CDR3 in DNA: TGTGCCAGCAGCCCCGCAGGTTTGAACACTGAAGCTTTCTTT. The full variable domain, in which reference TRBV7-9 and TRBJ1-1 provide the parts outside the CDR3, is DTGVSQNPRHKITKRGQNVTFRCDPISEHNRLYWYRQTLGQGPEFLTYFQNEAQLEKSRLLSDRFSAERPKGSFSTLEIQRTEQGDSAMYLCASSPAGLNTEAFFGQGTRLTVV.

To note about this clone: This sample also contains other DNA sequences that code for the same CDR3. The J gene is TRBJ2-1, the V gene TRBV18, with 8 bases lining up with TRBD2. V was clipped by 3 bases and J by 4 bases; unmatched bases: 2. This CDR3 is 14 amino acids long. Germline V gene sequence: CDR1 KGHSH, CDR2 LQKENI. The DNA for the CDR3 is TGTGCCAGCTCACCCCGGGAGGGGTACAATGAGCAGTTCTTC. It codes for CASSPREGYNEQFF.

This sequence joins TRBV6-1 and TRBJ1-4; D remains ambiguous. The CDR3 loop spans 14 amino acids. The ends were cut back, 3 bases at V and 7 bases at J, with 12 bases in the middle. Germline CDR1 and CDR2: MNHNS and SASEGT. CDR3: CASSDNSLGEKLFF. CDR3 in DNA: TGTGCCAGCAGTGATAACAGCTTGGGTGAAAAACTGTTTTTT.

This clone was counted a single time. The chain employs TRBV9 and TRBJ1-2; possibly TRBD1 for D (5 bases). CDR1 and CDR2 from the germline V gene are SGDLS and YYNGEE. The CDR3 totals 14 residues. Trimming took 0 bases from V and 7 from J, leaving 13 bases between them. The DNA for the CDR3 is TGTGCCAGCAGCGTAGGTTGGGGCGTGAGTGGCTACACCTTC. Protein product: CASSVGWGVSGYTF.

V gene TRBV6-5 combines with J gene TRBJ1-2; TRBD1 agrees at 10 bases. The junction had 6 bases not matched to a gene; V was cut back by 6 bases and J by 8 bases. This CDR3 contains 13 residues. The germline V gene encodes CDR1 MNHEY and CDR2 SVGAGI. The CDR3 coding sequence is TGTGCCAGCAGAGCGGGACAGGGGTACGGCTACACCTTC. Protein product: CASRAGQGYGYTF.

This chain links TRBV2 with TRBJ2-2; possibly TRBD2 for D (6 bases). V lost 4 bases, J lost 7 bases, and 16 bases lay in between. This CDR3 has 15 amino acids. The germline V gene encodes CDR1 SNHLY and CDR2 FYNNEI. CDR3: CASSGVVGGIGELFF. The CDR3 DNA reads as TGTGCCAGCAGTGGCGTCGTGGGGGGTATCGGGGAGCTGTTTTTT.

The V and J genes are TRBV5-1 and TRBJ2-1, with D perhaps matching TRBD2 (5 bases). Germline CDR1 reads SGHRS; CDR2 reads YFSETQ. The length of the CDR3 is 14 residues. Trimming left V 7 bases short and J 0 bases short, with 11 bases between. This CDR3 is CASQSGNSYNEQFF. CDR3 in DNA: TGCGCCAGCCAAAGCGGTAACTCCTACAATGAGCAGTTCTTC.

V is TRBV7-9 and J is TRBJ1-1; D call uncertain. The germline CDR1 and CDR2 sequences are SEHNR and FQNEAQ (reference sequence). The CDR3 sequence is 13 residues long. Trimming shortened V by 5 bases and J by 3 bases, and 10 bases separated the two germline ends. The DNA for the CDR3 is TGTGCCAGCAGCCCCCGGGAGTACACTGAAGCTTTCTTT. This gives the protein CASSPREYTEAFF.

This rearrangement joins TRBV28 to TRBJ2-7; the D gene is possibly TRBD2 (6 bases). The germline V gene encodes CDR1 MDHEN and CDR2 SYDVKM. V was trimmed by 6 bases and J by 1 base, leaving 13 bases between them. The CDR3 contains 14 residues. CDR3 amino acids: CASRGGGSSYEQYF. The CDR3 nucleotides read TGTGCCAGCAGGGGGGGAGGATCTTCCTACGAGCAGTACTTC.

The chain has TRBV7-2 and TRBJ2-4, with 8 bases lining up with TRBD2. The CDR3 has 14 amino acids. Unmatched junction bases numbered 4, after V lost 3 bases and J lost 6 bases. Germline V gives CDR1 SGHTA, CDR2 FQGNSA. CDR3 in DNA: TGTGCCAGCAGCTTCCCAGCGGGAGTAAACATTCAGTACTTC. It translates to CASSFPAGVNIQYF.

The CDR3 sequence: CASSDAPGLAGEYRQYF. The CDR3 DNA follows: TGTGCCAGCAGTGACGCCCCGGGACTAGCGGGAGAGTATCGACAGTATTTT. The chain recombines TRBV6-4 with TRBJ2-3; TRBD2 matches 14 bases. Germline V gene data show CDR1 as MRHNA and CDR2 as SNTAGT. After removal of 2 bases from V and 12 bases from J, the junction contained 13 bases not matched to a gene. The CDR3 consists of 17 residues.

J is TRBJ2-1 and V is TRBV7-6, with 16 bases aligning to TRBD2. V lost 3 bases and J lost 8; bases outside the gene matches: 4. This CDR3 has 16 residues. Germline-derived CDR1 and CDR2 are SGHVS and FNYEAQ. The CDR3 here is CASSLGLAGGGYEQFF. In DNA form, the CDR3 reads TGTGCCAGCAGCTTGGGACTAGCGGGAGGGGGTTATGAGCAGTTCTTC.

The chain carries TRBV9 and TRBJ1-1; TRBD1 aligns across 8 bases. The CDR3 covers 16 residues. CDR1 is SGDLS and CDR2 is YYNGEE in the germline V gene. J lost 0 bases, V lost 4 bases, and 8 bases had no gene match. The CDR3 here is CASSPGTGFMNTEAFF. The CDR3 DNA follows: TGTGCCAGCAGCCCAGGGACAGGCTTTATGAACACTGAAGCTTTCTTT.

This rearrangement joins TRBV7-2 to TRBJ2-1; 8 bases are shared with TRBD2. The V segment lost 2 bases and the J segment 4 bases; nucleotides outside the gene matches: 4. The germline CDR1 and CDR2 sequences are SGHTA and FQGNSA. The CDR3 has 15 residues. In nucleotides, the CDR3 is TGTGCCAGCAGCTTAAGGACTAGCCCTTACAATGAGCAGTTCTTC. Its translation: CASSLRTSPYNEQFF. Full variable domain (missing parts from reference TRBV7-2 and TRBJ2-1): GAGVSQSPSNKVTEKGKDVELRCDPISGHTALYWYRQSLGQGLEFLIYFQGNSAPDKSGLPSDRFSAERTGGSVSTLTIQRTQQEDSAVYLCASSLRTSPYNEQFFGPGTRLTVL.

The gene calls are TRBV7-8 and TRBJ2-5; unclear D gene. This CDR3 is built from 11 residues. V was clipped by 2 bases and J by 13 bases, with 11 bases between them. Germline-derived CDR1 and CDR2 are SGHVS and FQNEAQ. CDR3 residues: CASSLSWALYF. The CDR3 DNA is TGTGCCAGCAGCTTATCTTGGGCCTTGTACTTC. Combining the CDR3 with reference TRBV7-8 and TRBJ2-5 gives the whole variable domain GAGVSQSPRYKVAKRGQDVALRCDPISGHVSLFWYQQALGQGPEFLTYFQNEAQLDKSGLPSDRFFAERPEGSVSTLKIQRTQQEDSAVYLCASSLSWALYFGPGTRLLVL.

This clone was found once. The chain has TRBV19 and TRBJ1-5, with D perhaps matching TRBD1 (6 bases). This CDR3 contains 17 residues. The germline gives CDR1 LNHDA, CDR2 SQIVND (reference sequence). V gave up 1 base and J gave up 3 bases, with 16 bases separating them. The CDR3 here is CASSIAPPRDTNQPQHF. The CDR3 DNA is TGTGCCAGTAGTATAGCCCCCCCCCGGGACACCAATCAGCCCCAGCATTTT.

This clone was seen a single time. V usage is TRBV27 and J usage is TRBJ1-5; D unresolved. V gave up 5 bases and J gave up 5 bases, with 13 bases separating them. Germline values: CDR1 MNHEY, CDR2 SMNVEV (reference sequence). The CDR3 extends over 14 amino acids. In DNA, the CDR3 is TGTGCCAGCAGTCTTGGTGGAGGGTATCAGCCCCAGCATTTT. This sequence encodes CASSLGGGYQPQHF.

V is TRBV19 and J is TRBJ1-5, with 9 positions matching TRBD1. J gave up 0 bases and V 5 bases, and 11 bases lay outside the gene matches. This CDR3 contains 18 residues. The germline CDR1 and CDR2 sequences are LNHDA and SQIVND (reference sequence). DNA for the CDR3: TGTGCCAGTAGTTTCGGGACAGGGATCCCTTATAGCAATCAGCCCCAGCATTTT. The encoded protein is CASSFGTGIPYSNQPQHF.

The rearrangement links TRBV3-1 (or the pseudogene TRBV3-2) to TRBJ1-5; D not certain. The germline V gene has CDR1 LGHDT and CDR2 YNNKEL (reference sequence). This CDR3 contains 14 residues. The V and J ends lost 0 bases and 3 bases respectively, with 6 bases between them. The CDR3 DNA sequence: TGTGCCAGCAGCCAAGACAGGAACAATCAGCCCCAGCATTTT. Amino acid sequence: CASSQDRNNQPQHF.

J is TRBJ2-1 and V is TRBV6-5, with 8 bases that match TRBD2. V lost 0 bases, J lost 5 bases, and 3 bases stayed unmatched. Looked up from germline, CDR1 is MNHEY and CDR2 is SVGAGI. The CDR3 loop spans 15 amino acids. CDR3 protein: CASSYSSGRHNEQFF. Here the CDR3 DNA reads TGTGCCAGCAGTTACTCCAGCGGGAGACACAATGAGCAGTTCTTC.

The V call is TRBV10-2, the J call TRBJ1-6, with D unresolved. The germline V and J ends were trimmed by 8 bases and 6 bases, with 17 bases remaining between them. Germline values: CDR1 WSHSY, CDR2 SAAADI. This CDR3 contains 15 residues. CDR3 residues: CASAVSRQTNSPLHF. CDR3 coding DNA: TGCGCCAGCGCCGTCTCGAGGCAGACTAATTCACCCCTCCACTTT.

This chain connects TRBV3-1 (or the pseudogene TRBV3-2) to TRBJ2-7; 7 nucleotides match TRBD2. V gave up 4 bases and J gave up 6 bases; unmatched junction bases: 9. Germline loops: CDR1 LGHDT, CDR2 YNNKEL (reference sequence). CDR3 length: 14 amino acids. The CDR3 protein is CASSPGGRASEQYF. The CDR3 region has the DNA TGTGCCAGCAGCCCCGGCGGGAGAGCCTCCGAGCAGTACTTC.

The chain uses TRBV5-5 and TRBJ1-2; no clear D gene. CDR1 and CDR2 from the germline V gene are SGHKS and YYEKEE (reference sequence). V was trimmed by 0 bases and J by 2 bases, leaving 8 bases between them. This CDR3 has 14 residues. CDR3 nucleotide sequence: TGTGCCAGCAGCTTGGTCGGTTTCAACTATGGCTACACCTTC. It translates to CASSLVGFNYGYTF.

The rearrangement links TRBV27 to TRBJ2-7, with D unresolved. This CDR3 region has 14 residues. Trimming shortened V by 2 bases and J by 3 bases, and 11 bases separated the two germline ends. Germline CDR1 is MNHEY and CDR2 is SMNVEV (reference sequence). CDR3 sequence reads: CASSLTTYGYEQYF. The CDR3 nucleotides are TGTGCCAGCAGTTTAACGACATATGGCTACGAGCAGTACTTC.

This chain joins TRBV6-6 and TRBJ1-6, with a weak D call TRBD1 (6 bases). V shed 6 bases and J shed 8 bases, with 8 bases lying between them. Germline values: CDR1 MNHNY, CDR2 SVGAGI (reference sequence). CDR3 size: 12 residues. CDR3 region: CASRNRDSPLHF. CDR3 coding DNA: TGTGCCAGCAGGAACAGGGATTCACCCCTCCACTTT.

The CDR3 reads CASSDGLAGRETQYF. The CDR3 DNA reads TGCGCCAGCAGTGACGGTCTAGCGGGGAGGGAGACCCAGTACTTC. The rearrangement uses TRBV10-1 and TRBJ2-5; 9 bases are a match to TRBD2. The CDR3 runs to 15 residues. Germline loops: CDR1 WNHNN, CDR2 SYGVQD (reference sequence). V shed 3 bases, J shed 5 bases, and the junction held 7 bases outside the gene matches.